This T cell receptor beta chain was found in a study of PD-L1 blockade in urothelial cancer. In the study overall: The year 2014 saw patients start atezolizumab, 1,200 mg intravenously every 3 weeks. Patients had undergone 0 to 3 prior chemotherapy regimens.

This CDR3 is 12 amino acids long. The junction had 3 bases not matched to a gene; V was cut back by 5 bases and J by 6 bases. CDR1 is SGHAT and CDR2 is FQNNGV in the germline V gene. Profiling relied on immunoSEQ multiplex PCR, and the TCRdb table lists in-frame clones only, not all of them. The sample holds 40,000 or so clones, roughly four fifths seen once. Regarding time point: pretreatment peripheral blood. Patients' urothelial carcinoma was locally advanced or metastatic. Patient sample counts ranged from 1 to 8, pretreatment and on-treatment. This clone was seen more than once but under ten times.

The chain recombines TRBV11-2 with TRBJ2-7; TRBD2 matches at 8 bases. The TCR sequence derives from a man in his sixties with urothelial cancer. The starting material was PBMCs, obtained around atezolizumab (anti-PD-L1) treatment. The CDR3 bases are TGTGCCAGCAGCCCGGGGGGGCTCGAGCAGTACTTC. It encodes CASSPGGLEQYF.